These 32 T cell receptor beta chains share one sample of origin, sequenced in a study of T cells in Graves' hyperthyroidism and ophthalmopathy. There were TCR beta CDR3 regions amplified from RNA transcripts. When the TCR CDR3 underwent first-round RT-PCR, the HTBI primer set was used. TCRdb called the multiplex PCR reads again in MiXCR, with one record for every CDR3 protein. This table has about 290,000 distinct CDR3 sequences, around 15% appearing once. What was sequenced was blood. The origin of the receptors is a woman in her 50s with Graves' hyperthyroidism that later progressed to Graves' ophthalmopathy.

Only a few counts were recorded for this clonotype. This chain connects TRBV24-1 to TRBJ2-7; D tentatively reads TRBD1 or TRBD2 (5 bases each). Germline V gene data show CDR1 as KGHDR and CDR2 as SFDVKD. CDR3 size: 15 residues. Between the trimmed V and J ends, which lost 0 bases and 2 bases, there was a span of 10 bases. The chain's CDR3 is CATSDLHGTTYEQYF. The CDR3 region has the DNA TGTGCCACCAGTGATTTGCACGGGACGACCTACGAGCAGTACTTC.

This clonotype has at least ten counts. The gene calls are TRBV5-1 and TRBJ1-4, with 7 bases aligning to TRBD1. The CDR3 extends over 16 amino acids. Germline trimming cut 4 bases from V and 4 bases from J; bases unmatched to any gene: 10. The germline CDR1 and CDR2 sequences are SGHRS and YFSETQ. Here the CDR3 reads CASSPASQGDNEKLFF. DNA of the CDR3: TGCGCCAGCAGCCCCGCTTCGCAGGGGGATAATGAAAAACTGTTTTTT.

This clonotype showed up many times. This chain's CDR3 is CASSVTQITEAFF. The CDR3 DNA sequence: TGTGCCAGCAGCGTCACACAGATCACTGAAGCTTTCTTT. The J gene is TRBJ1-1, the V gene TRBV9; D uncertain. This CDR3 spans 13 amino acids. The germline gives CDR1 SGDLS, CDR2 YYNGEE. V was pared by 2 bases and J by 4 bases, with 9 bases between.

This clonotype was counted a few times. This chain joins TRBV7-9 and TRBJ2-1; 8 nucleotides agree with TRBD2. Looked up from germline, CDR1 is SEHNR and CDR2 is FQNEAQ (reference sequence). The V segment lost 4 bases and the J segment 0 bases; nucleotides outside the gene matches: 8. This CDR3 contains 17 residues. CDR3 nucleotides: TGTGCCAGCAGCTCCGAAATAGCGGGGCCCTCCTACAATGAGCAGTTCTTC. Translating gives CASSSEIAGPSYNEQFF. The full variable domain, completed using reference TRBV7-9 and TRBJ2-1, is DTGVSQNPRHKITKRGQNVTFRCDPISEHNRLYWYRQTLGQGPEFLTYFQNEAQLEKSRLLSDRFSAERPKGSFSTLEIQRTEQGDSAMYLCASSSEIAGPSYNEQFFGPGTRLTVL.

Notes on this clonotype: A much larger clone differs by one base, so this may be a read error. The chain recombines TRBV27 with TRBJ2-1, with D hard to call. Trimming shortened V by 6 bases and J by 3 bases, and 21 bases separated the two germline ends. This CDR3 is 17 amino acids long. Germline CDR1 is MNHEY and CDR2 is SMNVEV (reference sequence). The CDR3 spells CASREKVTRVDYNEQFF. DNA of the CDR3: TGTGCCAGCAGGGAAAAAGTGACCCGAGTGGACTACAATGAGCAGTTCTTC.

This rearrangement joins TRBV20-1 to TRBJ1-3, with 8 bases lining up with TRBD1. Germline values: CDR1 DFQATT, CDR2 SNEGSKA (reference sequence). CDR3 size: 14 residues. J was trimmed by 3 bases and V by 0 bases; bases with no gene match: 1. The CDR3 nucleotides read TGCAGTGCTAGAGACAGGGGGCATGGAAACACCATATATTTT. Encoded protein: CSARDRGHGNTIYF.

Concerning this clonotype itself: A read error may be the cause here, since a much bigger clone is one base away. The CDR3 DNA reads as TGTGCCAGCAGTTGGCCGGGACGTCAGCCGAGTGGCTACACCTTC. It is translated as CASSWPGRQPSGYTF. V gene TRBV7-9 combines with J gene TRBJ1-2; possible D gene TRBD1, 5 bases. The CDR3 is made up of 15 amino acids. V lost 6 bases and J lost 7, with 21 bases in between. CDR1 SEHNR and CDR2 FQNEAQ come from the germline V gene (reference sequence).

CDR3 region: CASSSGAEFRGKLFF. As DNA, the CDR3 is TGTGCCAGCAGCTCCGGGGCTGAGTTCAGGGGAAAACTGTTTTTT. The chain links TRBV11-2 to TRBJ1-4, with a tentative D call TRBD1 (6 bases). CDR1 and CDR2 (germline): SGHAT, FQNNGV. The CDR3 length is 15 residues. Trimming left V 4 bases short and J 10 bases short, with 19 bases between.

This clonotype occurred a few times. A read error may produce the germline difference seen at one junction end. V usage is TRBV4-1 and J usage is TRBJ2-7, with D perhaps matching TRBD2 (5 bases). Looked up from germline, CDR1 is MGHRA and CDR2 is YSYEKL. This CDR3 contains 15 residues. CDR3 sequence (DNA): TGTGCCAGCAGCCCTCCGGGGAACGTGGCGGCCGAGCAGTACTTC. It specifies CASSPPGNVAAEQYF.

CDR3: CASSFLEGGNEKLFF. The CDR3 bases are TGTGCCAGCAGTTTCCTGGAGGGTGGTAATGAAAAACTGTTTTTT. The chain is built from TRBV28 and TRBJ1-4; D is unclear. Trimming took off 3 bases at V and 4 bases at J, with 12 bases between the two ends. Germline values: CDR1 MDHEN, CDR2 SYDVKM. The CDR3 is made up of 15 amino acids.

This chain connects TRBV12-3 or TRBV12-4 to TRBJ2-3, with 8 bases fitting TRBD2. This CDR3 comprises 13 residues. Trimming at V came to 7 bases and at J to 3 bases, leaving 3 bases not matched to a gene. The CDR3: CASTGGGTDTQYF. DNA for the CDR3: TGTGCCAGCACCGGGGGGGGAACAGATACGCAGTATTTT.

Many counts were recorded for this clonotype. J is TRBJ2-7 and V is TRBV28, with 7 bases identical to TRBD1. Germline assignment: CDR1 MDHEN and CDR2 SYDVKM. The V gene end was trimmed by 6 bases and the J gene end by 3 bases; junction bases not matched to a gene: 5. The length of the CDR3 is 13 residues. The CDR3 region has the DNA TGTGCCAGCAGCCAGGGACAGCGCTACGAGCAGTACTTC. It specifies CASSQGQRYEQYF.

This clonotype turned up a few times. The chain joins TRBV6-1 to TRBJ2-3; 7 bases fit TRBD2. Germline-derived CDR1 and CDR2 are MNHNS and SASEGT. The junction had 4 bases not matched to a gene; V was cut back by 6 bases and J by 1 base. CDR3 size: 14 residues. CDR3: CASRRDYRTDTQYF. DNA of the CDR3: TGTGCCAGCAGGAGGGACTACCGCACAGATACGCAGTATTTT.

This clonotype was detected ten times or more. The rearrangement joins TRBV20-1 to TRBJ1-2; D is perhaps TRBD1 (5 bases). V shed 1 base and J shed 0 bases, with 15 bases lying between them. CDR1 and CDR2 (germline): DFQATT, SNEGSKA (reference sequence). This CDR3 has 16 amino acids. The CDR3 region is CSARGGSAGTNYGYTF. CDR3 nucleotides: TGCAGTGCTAGAGGGGGGTCGGCAGGGACTAACTATGGCTACACCTTC.

This clonotype came up many times. The V call is TRBV30, the J call TRBJ1-6; the match to TRBD1 covers 8 bases. CDR1 is GTSNPN and CDR2 is SVGIG in the germline V gene (reference sequence). Unmatched junction bases numbered 15, after V lost 1 base and J lost 10 bases. The CDR3 sequence is 17 residues long. Here the CDR3 reads CAWSGTGYSTGGSPLHF. The CDR3 DNA is TGTGCCTGGAGTGGGACAGGGTATTCAACCGGGGGGTCACCCCTCCACTTT.

There are many counts of this clonotype. The V gene is TRBV11-2, the J gene TRBJ2-1, with unresolved D. Trimming removed 3 bases at V and 7 bases at J, with 4 bases between. Germline lookup yields CDR1 SGHAT and CDR2 FQNNGV. The length of the CDR3 is 11 residues. CDR3 loop: CASSFWNEQFF. The CDR3 nucleotides are TGTGCCAGCAGCTTTTGGAATGAGCAGTTCTTC.

In this sample, this clonotype turned up many times. This chain links TRBV3-1 with TRBJ2-3; no firm D call. The CDR3 is 13 amino acids. Between the trimmed V and J ends, which lost 3 bases and 4 bases, there was a span of 8 bases. CDR1 and CDR2 (germline): LGHDT, YNNKEL (reference sequence). The CDR3 sequence is CASSHRDADTQYF. The CDR3 DNA reads TGTGCCAGCAGCCATAGAGATGCAGATACGCAGTATTTT.

The sample holds many counts of this clonotype. The chain has TRBV28 and TRBJ2-7, with TRBD2 identical over 7 bases. V shed 6 bases and J 0 bases; nucleotides not matched to a gene: 8. CDR1 and CDR2 (germline): MDHEN, SYDVKM. The CDR3 contains 15 residues. The CDR3 region is CASSLTGGSSYEQYF. CDR3 sequence (DNA): TGTGCCAGCAGCCTGACGGGGGGAAGCTCCTACGAGCAGTACTTC.

For this clonotype: Since a much larger clone is just one base distant, this may be a read error. The chain joins TRBV28 to TRBJ2-7; TRBD2 might be the D (7 bases). The germline V gene encodes CDR1 MDHEN and CDR2 SYDVKM. This CDR3 comprises 18 residues. CDR3 DNA: TGTGCCGGCAGTAAGCGAGTCGGTTACGGGGGGCGCAGCCACGAGCAGTACTTC. Its translation: CAGSKRVGYGGRSHEQYF.

This clonotype occurred a few times. Relative to the germline gene, one junction end is altered; a read error may explain this. The chain couples TRBV3-1 to TRBJ2-7, with D tentatively TRBD1 or TRBD2 (6 bases each). The CDR3 spans 17 residues. CDR1 is LGHDT, CDR2 YNNKEL, per germline (reference sequence). The CDR3 is CASSPLRGRTNSYKQYF. In DNA form, the CDR3 reads TGTGCCAGCAGCCCGCTGAGGGGGAGGACTAACTCCTACAAGCAGTACTTC.

The chain employs TRBV7-9 and TRBJ2-1; 8 bases agree with TRBD2. The ends lost 5 bases at V and 5 bases at J; junction bases unmatched: 5. This CDR3 region has 14 residues. The germline V gene has CDR1 SEHNR and CDR2 FQNEAQ (reference sequence). The CDR3 nucleotides read TGTGCCAGCAGCCACCGGCGGGGGGACAATGAGCAGTTCTTC. Translating gives CASSHRRGDNEQFF. Complete variable domain (other parts from reference TRBV7-9 and TRBJ2-1): DTGVSQNPRHKITKRGQNVTFRCDPISEHNRLYWYRQTLGQGPEFLTYFQNEAQLEKSRLLSDRFSAERPKGSFSTLEIQRTEQGDSAMYLCASSHRRGDNEQFFGPGTRLTVL.

At least ten counts were recorded for this clonotype. This chain joins TRBV30 and TRBJ1-6; a weak D match, TRBD1 (5 bases). This CDR3 has 13 residues. The ends were cut back, 0 bases at V and 9 bases at J, with 9 bases in the middle. Germline-derived CDR1 and CDR2 are GTSNPN and SVGIG (reference sequence). The CDR3 coding sequence is TGTGCCTGGAGTGTACAGGCGCCTTCACCCCTCCACTTT. This translates into CAWSVQAPSPLHF.

The chain is built from TRBV9 and TRBJ2-1, with D possibly matching TRBD2 (6 bases). This CDR3 has 15 amino acids. V was cut by 4 bases and J by 8 bases, with 19 bases left in between. Germline loops: CDR1 SGDLS, CDR2 YYNGEE. CDR3 in amino acids: CASSQGTSMIYEQFF. DNA for the CDR3: TGTGCCAGCAGCCAAGGGACTTCTATGATCTATGAGCAGTTCTTC.

This clonotype came up many times. CDR3 nucleotides: TGTGCCAGCAGCCAAGGTCCGGGCGGGTCCTACGAGCAGTACTTC. It specifies CASSQGPGGSYEQYF. This rearrangement joins TRBV3-1 to TRBJ2-7; tentatively, D is TRBD2 (5 bases). Trimming took off 1 base at V and 1 base at J, with 11 bases between the two ends. CDR1 is LGHDT, CDR2 YNNKEL, per germline (reference sequence). There are 15 residues in the CDR3.

The chain uses TRBV7-9 and TRBJ2-1, with TRBD2 identical over 11 bases. The ends lost 9 bases at V and 4 bases at J; junction bases unmatched: 5. CDR1 is SEHNR and CDR2 is FQNEAQ in the germline V gene (reference sequence). CDR3 length: 14 amino acids. CDR3 residues: CASYTSGGYNEQFF. The CDR3 coding sequence is TGTGCCAGTTATACTAGCGGGGGATACAATGAGCAGTTCTTC.

This clonotype appeared many times. The chain combines TRBV2 with TRBJ2-1; TRBD2 aligns across 7 bases. J gave up 6 bases and V 8 bases, and 13 bases lay outside the gene matches. This CDR3 spans 15 amino acids. CDR1 is SNHLY and CDR2 is FYNNEI in the germline V gene. CDR3 sequence reads: CASPDGLDAGNEQFF. As DNA, the CDR3 is TGTGCCAGCCCTGATGGACTAGATGCTGGCAATGAGCAGTTCTTC.

This clonotype turned up a few times. This may arise from a read error, as a much more abundant clone is one base away. The V and J genes are TRBV2 and TRBJ1-2; D may be TRBD1 (5 bases). The CDR3 covers 13 residues. Trimming left V 3 bases short and J 5 bases short, with 10 bases between. Germline V lookup: CDR1 SNHLY, CDR2 FYNNEI. The CDR3 DNA sequence: TGTGCCAGCAGTGAGCAGGGCGAGTATGGCTACACCTTC. Protein product: CASSEQGEYGYTF.

Many counts were recorded for this clonotype. This chain connects TRBV25-1 to TRBJ2-5; a possible D gene is TRBD2 (5 bases). V was pared by 2 bases and J by 3 bases, with 13 bases between. Germline CDR1 MGHDK, CDR2 SYGVNS. This CDR3 is 15 amino acids long. The CDR3 reads CASSELGKEEETQYF. The CDR3 region has the DNA TGTGCCAGCAGTGAACTCGGAAAGGAGGAAGAGACCCAGTACTTC.

This clonotype was recorded only once. The V and J genes are TRBV28 and TRBJ1-4; 8 nucleotides line up with TRBD1. Trimming at V came to 5 bases and at J to 10 bases, leaving 12 bases not matched to a gene. The germline gives CDR1 MDHEN, CDR2 SYDVKM. The CDR3 is made up of 15 amino acids. The CDR3 DNA reads TGTGCCAGCAGTAGGATTACAGGGGGGGACGGAAAACTGTTTTTT. It yields the protein CASSRITGGDGKLFF.

This clonotype occurred many times. The rearrangement links TRBV3-1 to TRBJ2-2; no clear D gene. The germline V and J ends were trimmed by 4 bases and 4 bases, with 16 bases remaining between them. The germline gives CDR1 LGHDT, CDR2 YNNKEL (reference sequence). This CDR3 comprises 16 residues. In DNA, the CDR3 is TGTGCCAGCAGCCCCGGGTTTAGCTGGAGCACCGGGGAGCTGTTTTTT. Protein product: CASSPGFSWSTGELFF.

This clonotype was seen ten or more times. The chain recombines TRBV11-3 with TRBJ2-2, with 10 bases matching TRBD2. The CDR3 length is 16 residues. J was trimmed by 1 base and V by 5 bases; bases with no gene match: 4. CDR1 SGHNT and CDR2 YENEEA come from the germline V gene. The CDR3 protein is CASSTPSGRNTGELFF. CDR3 in DNA: TGTGCCAGCAGCACCCCTAGCGGGAGGAACACCGGGGAGCTGTTTTTT.

The CDR3 coding sequence is TGTGCCAGCAGACCGGGACTAGCGGGACTCGATGACGAGCAGTACTTC. This sequence encodes CASRPGLAGLDDEQYF. The chain links TRBV11-2 to TRBJ2-7, with TRBD2 identical over 13 bases. V lost 6 bases, J lost 5 bases, and 10 bases stayed unmatched. This CDR3 has 16 residues. The germline V gene has CDR1 SGHAT and CDR2 FQNNGV. Looking up the rest from reference TRBV11-2 and TRBJ2-7 gives the full variable domain: EAGVAQSPRYKIIEKRQSVAFWCNPISGHATLYWYQQILGQGPKLLIQFQNNGVVDDSQLPKDRFSAERLKGVDSTLKIQPAKLEDSAVYLCASRPGLAGLDDEQYFGPGTRLTVT.